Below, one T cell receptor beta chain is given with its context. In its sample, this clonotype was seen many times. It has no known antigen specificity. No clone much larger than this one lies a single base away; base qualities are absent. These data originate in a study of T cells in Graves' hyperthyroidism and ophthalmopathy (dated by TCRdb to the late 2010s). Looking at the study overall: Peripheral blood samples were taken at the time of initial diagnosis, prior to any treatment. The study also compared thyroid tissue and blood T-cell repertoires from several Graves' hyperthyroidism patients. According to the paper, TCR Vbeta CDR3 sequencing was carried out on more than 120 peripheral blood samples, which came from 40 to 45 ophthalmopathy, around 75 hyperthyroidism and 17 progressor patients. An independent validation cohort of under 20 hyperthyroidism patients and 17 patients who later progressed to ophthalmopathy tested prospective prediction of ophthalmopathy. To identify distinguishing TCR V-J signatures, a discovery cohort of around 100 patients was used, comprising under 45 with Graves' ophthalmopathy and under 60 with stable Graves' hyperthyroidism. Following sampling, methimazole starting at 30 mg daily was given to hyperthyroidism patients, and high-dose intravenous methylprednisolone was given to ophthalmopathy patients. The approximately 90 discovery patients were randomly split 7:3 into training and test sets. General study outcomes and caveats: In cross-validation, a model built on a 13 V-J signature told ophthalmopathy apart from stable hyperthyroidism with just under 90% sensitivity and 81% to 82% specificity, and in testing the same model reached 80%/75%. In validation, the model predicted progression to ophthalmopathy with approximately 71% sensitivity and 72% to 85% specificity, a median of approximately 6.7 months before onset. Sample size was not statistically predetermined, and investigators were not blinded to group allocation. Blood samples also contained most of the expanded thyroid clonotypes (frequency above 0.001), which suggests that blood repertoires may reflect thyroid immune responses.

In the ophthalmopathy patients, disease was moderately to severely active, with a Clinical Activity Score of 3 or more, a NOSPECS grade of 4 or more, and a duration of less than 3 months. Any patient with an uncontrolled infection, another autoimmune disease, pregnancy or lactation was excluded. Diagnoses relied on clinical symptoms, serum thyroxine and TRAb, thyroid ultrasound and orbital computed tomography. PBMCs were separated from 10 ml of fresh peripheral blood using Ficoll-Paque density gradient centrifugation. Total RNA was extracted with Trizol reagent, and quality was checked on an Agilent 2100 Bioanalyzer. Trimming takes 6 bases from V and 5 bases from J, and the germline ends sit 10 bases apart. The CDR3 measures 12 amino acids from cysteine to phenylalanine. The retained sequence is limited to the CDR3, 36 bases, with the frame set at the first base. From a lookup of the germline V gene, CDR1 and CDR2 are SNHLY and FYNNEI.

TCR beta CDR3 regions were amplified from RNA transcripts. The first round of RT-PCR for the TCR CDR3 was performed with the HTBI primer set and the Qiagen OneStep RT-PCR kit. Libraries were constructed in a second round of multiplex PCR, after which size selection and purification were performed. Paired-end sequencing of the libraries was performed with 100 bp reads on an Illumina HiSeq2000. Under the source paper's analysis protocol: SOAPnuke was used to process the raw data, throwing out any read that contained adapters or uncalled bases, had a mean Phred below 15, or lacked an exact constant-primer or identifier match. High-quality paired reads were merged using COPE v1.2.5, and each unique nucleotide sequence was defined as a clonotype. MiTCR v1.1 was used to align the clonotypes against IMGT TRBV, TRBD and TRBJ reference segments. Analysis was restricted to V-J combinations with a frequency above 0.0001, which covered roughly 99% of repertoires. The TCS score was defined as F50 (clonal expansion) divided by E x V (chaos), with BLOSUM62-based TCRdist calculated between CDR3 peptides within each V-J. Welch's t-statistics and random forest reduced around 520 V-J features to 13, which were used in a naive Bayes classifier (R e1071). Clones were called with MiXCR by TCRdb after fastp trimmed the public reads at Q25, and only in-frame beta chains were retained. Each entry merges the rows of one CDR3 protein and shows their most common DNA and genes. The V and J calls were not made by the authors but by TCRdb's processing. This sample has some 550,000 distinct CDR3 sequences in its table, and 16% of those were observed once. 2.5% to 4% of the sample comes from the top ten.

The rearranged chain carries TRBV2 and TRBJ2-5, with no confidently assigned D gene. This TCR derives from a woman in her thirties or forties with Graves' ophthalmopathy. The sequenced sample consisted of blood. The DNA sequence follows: TGTGCCAGCAGCCTCGGAGTTGAGACCCAGTACTTC. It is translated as CASSLGVETQYF. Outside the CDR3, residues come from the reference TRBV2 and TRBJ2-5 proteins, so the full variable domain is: EPEVTQTPSHQVTQMGQEVILRCVPISNHLYFYWYRQILGQKVEFLVSFYNNEISEKSEIFDDQFSVERPDGSNFTLKIRSTKLEDSAMYFCASSLGVETQYFGPGTRLLVL.